The 25 T cell receptor beta chains given below trace back to one sample, sequenced in a study of T-cell memory formation after mild COVID-19. From the 5' RACE reads, TCRdb called clonotypes with MiXCR, one entry per CDR3 protein. The sample contains about 610,000 distinct CDR3 sequences, around 16% of which appear only once. The source material was PBMCs or a T cell subset sorted from them (not recorded which). The receptors were sampled from an adult woman who had mild COVID-19 (a few samples of this study predate the infection). Cell type and time point are not known.

This clonotype was observed a handful of times. This chain links TRBV7-6 with TRBJ2-3, with a weak D call TRBD2 (6 bases). Germline lookup yields CDR1 SGHVS and CDR2 FNYEAQ. The CDR3 covers 13 residues. Trimming took off 5 bases at V and 6 bases at J, with 12 bases between the two ends. CDR3 loop: CASSDYGGDTQYF. CDR3 nucleotides: TGTGCCAGCAGCGATTATGGGGGGGATACGCAGTATTTT.

The chain joins TRBV5-1 to TRBJ2-6; unclear D gene. CDR1 and CDR2 from the germline V gene are SGHRS and YFSETQ. V lost 7 bases and J 1 base, leaving 12 bases between the germline ends. CDR3 length equals 15 residues. CDR3 DNA sequence: TGCGCCAGCCGACCAGGCTTATCTGGGGCCAACGTCCTGACTTTC. Its translation: CASRPGLSGANVLTF.

The genes are TRBV27 and TRBJ1-2; the D is unclear. V was clipped by 3 bases and J by 5 bases, with 10 bases between them. There are 13 residues in the CDR3. Germline CDR1 reads MNHEY; CDR2 reads SMNVEV (reference sequence). The CDR3, as DNA: TGTGCCAGCAGTTTTACCCGATGGTATGGCTACACCTTC. Translated: CASSFTRWYGYTF.

This clonotype has only a few counts. The J gene is TRBJ1-4, the V gene TRBV4-2, with TRBD1 matching 8 bases. V dropped 4 bases and J dropped 8; count of bases not matched to a gene: 6. This CDR3 spans 14 amino acids. Germline CDR1 LGHNA, CDR2 YNFKEQ. CDR3 protein: CASSPDRGEEKLFF. The CDR3 region has the DNA TGTGCCAGCAGCCCCGACAGGGGAGAGGAAAAACTGTTTTTT.

This clonotype was picked up a small number of times. The chain has TRBV5-4 and TRBJ2-5; D unresolved. Deletions cut 0 bases from V and 2 bases from J, with 8 bases between. Per the germline V gene, CDR1 is SGHNT and CDR2 is YYREEE (reference sequence). This CDR3 has 14 residues. The CDR3 DNA reads TGTGCCAGCAGCTTGGTCAGCGATCAAGAGACCCAGTACTTC. Protein sequence: CASSLVSDQETQYF. The full variable domain, completed using reference TRBV5-4 and TRBJ2-5, is ETGVTQSPTHLIKTRGQQVTLRCSSQSGHNTVSWYQQALGQGPQFIFQYYREEENGRGNFPPRFSGLQFPNYSSELNVNALELDDSALYLCASSLVSDQETQYFGPGTRLLVL.

This clonotype was observed a few times. The chain combines TRBV7-2 with TRBJ1-1; the match to TRBD1 covers 9 bases. Germline values: CDR1 SGHTA, CDR2 FQGNSA. With V trimmed by 5 bases and J by 2 bases, 6 bases remained unmatched. The CDR3 covers 15 residues. The CDR3 sequence is CASSTWTGVNTEAFF. CDR3 coding DNA: TGTGCCAGCAGCACCTGGACAGGGGTAAACACTGAAGCTTTCTTT.

The table lists this clonotype with a few counts. The J gene is TRBJ2-2, the V gene TRBV5-5; D uncertain. V was shortened by 3 bases and J by 6 bases, with 12 bases between the two germline ends. The germline CDR1 and CDR2 sequences are SGHKS and YYEKEE (reference sequence). The CDR3 covers 14 residues. CDR3 loop: CASSSQTIPGELFF. The CDR3 region has the DNA TGTGCCAGCAGCTCCCAAACCATCCCCGGGGAGCTGTTTTTT.

This clonotype was seen at least ten times. The V and J genes are TRBV18 and TRBJ1-4; no clear D. The CDR3 has 16 residues. Germline V gives CDR1 KGHSH, CDR2 LQKENI. Trimming removed 2 bases at V and 0 bases at J, with 10 bases between. CDR3 residues: CASSPSRRTTNEKLFF. The DNA for the CDR3 is TGTGCCAGCTCACCATCTCGACGGACAACTAATGAAAAACTGTTTTTT.

There are a few counts of this clonotype. V usage is TRBV5-5 and J usage is TRBJ2-1; D unresolved. CDR3 length equals 13 residues. CDR1 and CDR2 from the germline V gene are SGHKS and YYEKEE (reference sequence). V lost 0 bases to trimming and J lost 3 bases, with 4 bases between them. In DNA form, the CDR3 reads TGTGCCAGCAGCTTGGCAAACTACAATGAGCAGTTCTTC. It yields the protein CASSLANYNEQFF.

The CDR3: CATSDSAYYGYTF. The CDR3 DNA is TGTGCCACCAGTGATTCCGCTTACTATGGCTACACCTTC. The chain combines TRBV24-1 with TRBJ1-2; D gene uncertain. Germline CDR1 reads KGHDR; CDR2 reads SFDVKD. The CDR3 covers 13 residues. V was pared by 2 bases and J by 3 bases, with 6 bases between.

Remarks on this clonotype: Mismatch with germline at one junction end may stem from a read error. CDR3 protein: CASSLELGF. CDR3 DNA: TGTGCCAGCAGCTTAGAGCTGGGGTTT. The genes are TRBV7-9 and TRBJ1-4; D gene uncertain. CDR1 is SEHNR, CDR2 FQNEAQ, per germline (reference sequence). This CDR3 comprises 9 residues.

This clonotype was detected a few times. The chain has TRBV5-1 and TRBJ2-1, with 12 bases aligning to TRBD2. The CDR3 has 15 amino acids. The germline CDR1 and CDR2 sequences are SGHRS and YFSETQ. V lost 4 bases and J lost 5; bases outside the gene matches: 4. CDR3 sequence reads: CASSTRLAGDNEQFF. DNA for the CDR3: TGCGCCAGCAGCACCAGACTAGCGGGGGACAATGAGCAGTTCTTC.

The chain is built from TRBV29-1 and TRBJ2-1; the D gene is possibly TRBD1 (6 bases). Germline lookup yields CDR1 SQVTM and CDR2 ANQGSEA. CDR3 length: 13 amino acids. The V end lost 3 bases, the J end lost 6 bases, and 12 bases lay between the germline ends. CDR3 coding DNA: TGCAGCGTTGAGGCTAGGGGGTTCAATGAGCAGTTCTTC. Translation gives CSVEARGFNEQFF.

The V gene is TRBV18, the J gene TRBJ1-1; TRBD1 aligns across 12 bases. CDR3 length equals 17 residues. Germline CDR1 reads KGHSH; CDR2 reads LQKENI. V shed 4 bases, J shed 0 bases, and the junction held 6 bases outside the gene matches. CDR3 sequence: CASSRGDRGPVNTEAFF. The CDR3 coding sequence is TGTGCCAGCTCACGGGGGGACAGGGGGCCAGTGAACACTGAAGCTTTCTTT.

This clonotype was seen a few times. J is TRBJ2-7 and V is TRBV4-3; 8 bases fit TRBD1. Germline V lookup: CDR1 LGHNA, CDR2 YSLEER. The CDR3 covers 14 residues. Trimming cost V 3 bases and J 1 base; bases outside gene matches: 2. The CDR3 here is CASSHGDRSYEQYF. CDR3 sequence (DNA): TGCGCCAGCAGCCACGGGGACAGGTCCTACGAGCAGTACTTC.

V gene TRBV5-1 combines with J gene TRBJ2-2; D unresolved. The CDR3 has 15 residues. V shed 1 base and J shed 6 bases, with 13 bases lying between them. Germline-derived CDR1 and CDR2 are SGHRS and YFSETQ. Written as DNA, the CDR3 is TGCGCCAGCAGCTTGTCCCCATCAGGTGCCGGGGAGCTGTTTTTT. Translation: CASSLSPSGAGELFF.

A few counts support this clonotype. The chain combines TRBV10-3 with TRBJ2-5; D might be TRBD2 (6 bases). Germline-derived CDR1 and CDR2 are ENHRY and SYGVKD. This CDR3 is 13 amino acids long. Between the trimmed V and J ends, which lost 5 bases and 1 base, there was a span of 8 bases. The CDR3 coding sequence is TGTGCCATCAGTCCGGGACTCCAAGAGACCCAGTACTTC. Its translation: CAISPGLQETQYF.

This clonotype occurred a few times. The rearrangement joins TRBV20-1 to TRBJ2-1, with 13 bases matching TRBD2. Germline V gives CDR1 DFQATT, CDR2 SNEGSKA (reference sequence). The CDR3 covers 16 residues. V shed 0 bases and J 4 bases; nucleotides not matched to a gene: 3. The CDR3 loop reads CSARDPGLAGYNEQFF. The CDR3, as DNA: TGCAGTGCTAGAGACCCGGGACTAGCGGGGTACAATGAGCAGTTCTTC.

J is TRBJ2-3 and V is TRBV7-9, with 7 nucleotides matching TRBD2. CDR1 is SEHNR, CDR2 FQNEAQ, per germline (reference sequence). This CDR3 is 16 amino acids long. The V segment lost 3 bases and the J segment 1 base; nucleotides outside the gene matches: 7. The CDR3 here is CASSFPTGGGTDTQYF. Written as DNA, the CDR3 is TGTGCCAGCAGCTTTCCTACGGGAGGAGGCACAGATACGCAGTATTTT.

This sequence joins TRBV7-8 and TRBJ1-3; 8 nucleotides line up with TRBD1. The CDR3 runs to 16 residues. With 4 bases clipped from V and 2 bases from J, the junction kept 7 bases outside the gene matches. Germline V lookup: CDR1 SGHVS, CDR2 FQNEAQ. The DNA for the CDR3 is TGTGCCAGCAGCTATGCAACAGGGGGAACTGGAAACACCATATATTTT. It translates to CASSYATGGTGNTIYF. Together with reference TRBV7-8 and TRBJ1-3, the CDR3 gives the full variable domain: GAGVSQSPRYKVAKRGQDVALRCDPISGHVSLFWYQQALGQGPEFLTYFQNEAQLDKSGLPSDRFFAERPEGSVSTLKIQRTQQEDSAVYLCASSYATGGTGNTIYFGEGSWLTVV.

The chain joins TRBV6-2 or TRBV6-3 to TRBJ2-7; D could derive from TRBD1 or TRBD2 (6 bases each). This CDR3 is built from 14 residues. Trimming cost V 7 bases and J 6 bases, with 19 bases left between them. The germline V gene has CDR1 MNHEY and CDR2 SVGEGT. Here the CDR3 reads CASILQGGGREQYF. The CDR3 DNA reads TGTGCCAGCATCCTACAGGGAGGCGGGCGCGAGCAGTACTTC.

The CDR3: CASRLTGPSTDTQYF. CDR3 coding DNA: TGTGCCAGCAGATTGACAGGACCTAGCACAGATACGCAGTATTTT. The genes are TRBV12-3 or TRBV12-4 and TRBJ2-3; TRBD1 is a possible D gene (6 bases). With 6 bases removed from V and 0 bases from J, the gap between germline ends came to 13 bases. There are 15 residues in the CDR3.

The rearrangement links TRBV19 to TRBJ1-2; 7 nucleotides match TRBD1. Germline V lookup: CDR1 LNHDA, CDR2 SQIVND (reference sequence). V shed 5 bases and J 4 bases; nucleotides not matched to a gene: 10. The CDR3 contains 15 residues. The CDR3 protein is CASSPRTGGGYGYTF. In nucleotides, the CDR3 is TGTGCCAGTAGTCCCCGGACAGGAGGCGGCTATGGCTACACCTTC.

This clonotype occurred a few times. V usage is TRBV12-3 or TRBV12-4 and J usage is TRBJ1-6, with 9 bases aligning to TRBD1. The length of the CDR3 is 16 residues. J lost 8 bases, V lost 5 bases, and 10 bases had no gene match. CDR3 amino acids: CASSRGTGRDDSPLHF. For the CDR3, the DNA is TGTGCCAGCAGTAGGGGGACAGGGAGAGACGATTCACCCCTCCACTTT.

This chain links TRBV27 with TRBJ2-7, with a tentative D call TRBD1 (6 bases). CDR3 length: 14 amino acids. V was trimmed by 5 bases and J by 2 bases, leaving 13 bases between them. Per the germline V gene, CDR1 is MNHEY and CDR2 is SMNVEV (reference sequence). The CDR3 DNA reads TGTGCCAGCAGTAGATCGGGACATACCTACGAGCAGTACTTC. Its protein is CASSRSGHTYEQYF.